The 5 T cell receptor beta chains presented below share a single source sample, sequenced in a study of blood T cell repertoires in COVID-19. Here immunoSEQ multiplex PCR was the method, and the copy in TCRdb shows in-frame clones only, minus some. This table has around 130,000 clones, about 86% appearing once. The sample comprised PBMCs or T cells enriched from blood (not recorded which). The origin of the receptors is a man between 35 and 55 years old with acute COVID-19.

The chain couples TRBV19 to TRBJ2-1; 13 bases are shared with TRBD2. CDR3 size: 15 residues. Germline V gene lookup returns CDR1 LNHDA and CDR2 SQIVND (reference sequence). J lost 12 bases, V lost 3 bases, and 8 bases had no gene match. In DNA form, the CDR3 reads TGTGCCAGTAGTATCCCGGGACTAGCGGGGAGTGGGCAGTTCTTC. It is translated as CASSIPGLAGSGQFF.

V usage is TRBV6-5 and J usage is TRBJ2-2, with TRBD2 matching 10 bases. Trimming cost V 7 bases and J 6 bases; bases outside gene matches: 2. Germline lookup yields CDR1 MNHEY and CDR2 SVGAGI. CDR3 length: 13 amino acids. The CDR3 region has the DNA TGTGCCAGCACTAGCGGGGGCGCCGGGGAGCTGTTTTTT. Amino acid sequence: CASTSGGAGELFF.

The gene calls are TRBV15 and TRBJ1-4, with 7 bases matching TRBD1. Germline V gives CDR1 LNHNV, CDR2 YYDKDF (reference sequence). Losses at the gene ends were 0 bases for V and 5 bases for J; bases not matched to a gene: 6. The CDR3 extends over 16 amino acids. CDR3 amino acids: CATSRDRGGLNEKLFF. As DNA, the CDR3 is TGTGCCACCAGCAGAGATCGAGGGGGCCTGAATGAAAAACTGTTTTTT.

The rearrangement joins TRBV5-1 to TRBJ1-5; 7 nucleotides line up with TRBD1. The CDR3 runs 15 residues. The ends lost 0 bases at V and 4 bases at J; junction bases unmatched: 4. Per germline, CDR1 SGHRS and CDR2 YFSETQ. The CDR3 here is CASSLDGTANQPQHF. The CDR3 region has the DNA TGCGCCAGCAGCTTGGACGGGACAGCAAATCAGCCCCAGCATTTT.

The sample holds one count of this clone. The chain joins TRBV2 to TRBJ2-7; the D gene is possibly TRBD2 (11 bases). CDR3 size: 18 residues. CDR1 SNHLY and CDR2 FYNNEI come from the germline V gene. V lost 7 bases, J lost 2 bases, and 27 bases lay in between. The CDR3 sequence: CASTTAGQGTSGTYEQYF. CDR3 DNA: TGTGCCAGCACCACCGCGGGACAGGGGACTAGCGGAACCTACGAGCAGTACTTC.